The sequence of this T cell receptor beta chain was determined in a study of tumor and adjacent non-tumor tissue in lung cancer. This clonotype occurred many times. A modified ARM-PCR protocol with three rounds of nested PCR amplified TCRbeta. Via MiXCR, TCRdb re-called the multiplex PCR reads, giving one row per CDR3 protein. The profile shows 70,000 to 80,000 distinct CDR3 sequences, about two thirds of them singletons. V was pared by 4 bases and J by 11 bases, with 11 bases between. CDR1 and CDR2 from the germline V gene are MNHEY and SVGEGT. The CDR3 contains 11 residues. The template was RNA from unsorted bulk tissue.

Sequencing was done on a sample of lung tumor tissue. The origin of this receptor is a woman aged 40 to 50 with non-small cell lung cancer. This chain links TRBV6-2 or TRBV6-3 with TRBJ1-1; maybe TRBD1 (5 bases). The CDR3 loop is CASSWTSVAFF. CDR3 bases: TGTGCCAGCAGTTGGACATCCGTGGCTTTCTTT.